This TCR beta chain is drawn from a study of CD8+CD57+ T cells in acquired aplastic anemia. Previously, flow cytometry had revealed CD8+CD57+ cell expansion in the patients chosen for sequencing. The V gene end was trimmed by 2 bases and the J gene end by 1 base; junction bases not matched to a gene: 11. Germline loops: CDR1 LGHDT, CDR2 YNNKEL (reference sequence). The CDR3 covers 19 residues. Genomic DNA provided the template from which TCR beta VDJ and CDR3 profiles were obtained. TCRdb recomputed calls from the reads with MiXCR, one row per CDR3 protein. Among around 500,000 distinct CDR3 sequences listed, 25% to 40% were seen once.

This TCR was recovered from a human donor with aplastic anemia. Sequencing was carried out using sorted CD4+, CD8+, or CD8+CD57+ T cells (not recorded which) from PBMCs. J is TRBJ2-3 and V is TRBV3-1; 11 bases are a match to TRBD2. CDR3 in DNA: TGTGCCAGCAGCCAACGGCGGGGGACTAGCGGTATGGGCACAGATACGCAGTATTTT. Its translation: CASSQRRGTSGMGTDTQYF.